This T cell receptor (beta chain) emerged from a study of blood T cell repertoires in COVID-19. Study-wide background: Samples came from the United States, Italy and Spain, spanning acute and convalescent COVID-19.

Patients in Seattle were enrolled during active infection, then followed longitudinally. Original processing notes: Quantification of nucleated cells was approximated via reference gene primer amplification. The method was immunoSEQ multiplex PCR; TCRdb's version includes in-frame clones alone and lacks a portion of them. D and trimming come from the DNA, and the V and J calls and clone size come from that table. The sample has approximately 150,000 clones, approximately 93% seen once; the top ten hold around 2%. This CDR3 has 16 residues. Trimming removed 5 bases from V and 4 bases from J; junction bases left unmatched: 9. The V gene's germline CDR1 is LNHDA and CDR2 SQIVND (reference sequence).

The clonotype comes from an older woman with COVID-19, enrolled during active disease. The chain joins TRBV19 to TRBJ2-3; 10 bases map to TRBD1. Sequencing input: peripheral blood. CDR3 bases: TGTGCCAGTAGTCCAGGGACAGGGGAGGGCGCAGATACGCAGTATTTT. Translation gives CASSPGTGEGADTQYF.